This T cell receptor beta chain emerged from a study of OX40 agonist ivuxolimab in advanced cancers. A word on this clone: Its antigen is as yet unknown.

The study, taken as a whole, reports: Researchers did not determine the expanded peripheral T cells' antigen specificity. CD8+ T cells (on average) carried more expanded clones than CD4+ T cells. At doses 0.1 to 3.0 mg/kg, CD4+ and CD8+ clones expanded.

The protocol was immunoSEQ multiplex PCR, while the TCRdb copy is restricted to in-frame clones and leaves out a portion. The table lists about 35,000 clones, roughly 89% of them singletons. Germline-derived CDR1 and CDR2 are MGHRA and YSYEKL. The V end lost 4 bases, the J end lost 0 bases, and 21 bases lay between the germline ends. The CDR3 is 18 residues long. This specimen was CD4+ or CD8+ T cells sorted from blood, taken in a trial of the OX40 agonist ivuxolimab. The J gene is TRBJ1-2, the V gene TRBV4-1; TRBD1 is a possible D gene (5 bases). The clonotype originates from an adult with an advanced solid tumor such as melanoma, head and neck, liver or kidney cancer. The CDR3 sequence: CASSPDGHPYSTNYGYTF. CDR3 bases: TGCGCCAGCAGCCCAGATGGACACCCCTATTCCACTAACTATGGCTACACCTTC.